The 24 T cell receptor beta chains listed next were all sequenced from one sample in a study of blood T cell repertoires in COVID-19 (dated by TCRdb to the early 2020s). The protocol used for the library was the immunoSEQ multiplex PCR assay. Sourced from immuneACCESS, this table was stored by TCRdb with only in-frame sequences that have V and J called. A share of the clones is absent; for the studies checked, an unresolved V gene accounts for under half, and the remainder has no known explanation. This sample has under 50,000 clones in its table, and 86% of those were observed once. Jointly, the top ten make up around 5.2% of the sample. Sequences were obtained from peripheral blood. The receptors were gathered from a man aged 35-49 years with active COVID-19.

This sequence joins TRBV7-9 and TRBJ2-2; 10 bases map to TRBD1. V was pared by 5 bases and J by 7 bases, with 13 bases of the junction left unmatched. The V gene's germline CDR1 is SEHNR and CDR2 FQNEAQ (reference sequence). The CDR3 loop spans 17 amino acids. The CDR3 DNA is TGTGCCAGCAGCCGATCCGGGACAGGGGCGGAAGGCGGGGAGCTGTTTTTT. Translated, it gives CASSRSGTGAEGGELFF.

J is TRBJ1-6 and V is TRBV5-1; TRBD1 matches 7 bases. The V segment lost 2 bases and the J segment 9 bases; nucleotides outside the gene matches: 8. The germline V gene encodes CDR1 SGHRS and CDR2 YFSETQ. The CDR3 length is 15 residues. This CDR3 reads CASSFEGAWTSPLHF. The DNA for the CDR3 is TGCGCCAGCAGCTTTGAGGGGGCTTGGACTTCACCCCTCCACTTT.

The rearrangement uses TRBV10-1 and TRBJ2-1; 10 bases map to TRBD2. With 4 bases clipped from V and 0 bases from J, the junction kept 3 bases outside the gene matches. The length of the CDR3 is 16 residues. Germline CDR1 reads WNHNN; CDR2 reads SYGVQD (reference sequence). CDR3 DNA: TGCGCCAGCAGTGCGTCTAGCGGGAGCTCCTACAATGAGCAGTTCTTC. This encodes CASSASSGSSYNEQFF.

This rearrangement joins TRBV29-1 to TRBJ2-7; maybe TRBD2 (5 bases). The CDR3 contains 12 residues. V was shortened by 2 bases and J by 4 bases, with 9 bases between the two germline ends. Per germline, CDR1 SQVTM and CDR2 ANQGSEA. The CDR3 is CSVETGKYEQYF. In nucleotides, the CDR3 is TGCAGCGTTGAAACGGGAAAGTACGAGCAGTACTTC.

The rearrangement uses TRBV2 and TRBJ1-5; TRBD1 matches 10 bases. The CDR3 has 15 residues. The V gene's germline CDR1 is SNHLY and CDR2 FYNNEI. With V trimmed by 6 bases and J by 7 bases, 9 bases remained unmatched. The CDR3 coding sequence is TGTGCCAGCAGCGTGGGACAGGGGCAGGGGCAGCCCCAGCATTTT. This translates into CASSVGQGQGQPQHF.

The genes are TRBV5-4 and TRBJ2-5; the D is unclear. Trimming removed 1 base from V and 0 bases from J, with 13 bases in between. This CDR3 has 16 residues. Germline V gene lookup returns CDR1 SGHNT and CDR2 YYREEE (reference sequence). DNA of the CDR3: TGTGCCAGCAGCTTGCGGAGAGTTTGGTACCAAGAGACCCAGTACTTC. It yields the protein CASSLRRVWYQETQYF. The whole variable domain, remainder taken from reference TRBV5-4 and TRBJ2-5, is ETGVTQSPTHLIKTRGQQVTLRCSSQSGHNTVSWYQQALGQGPQFIFQYYREEENGRGNFPPRFSGLQFPNYSSELNVNALELDDSALYLCASSLRRVWYQETQYFGPGTRLLVL.

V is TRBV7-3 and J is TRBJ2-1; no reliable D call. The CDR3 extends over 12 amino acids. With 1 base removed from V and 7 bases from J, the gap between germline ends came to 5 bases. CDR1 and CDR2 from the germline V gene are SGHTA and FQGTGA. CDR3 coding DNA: TGTGCCAGCAGCTTAATCGGGAATGAGCAGTTCTTC. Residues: CASSLIGNEQFF.

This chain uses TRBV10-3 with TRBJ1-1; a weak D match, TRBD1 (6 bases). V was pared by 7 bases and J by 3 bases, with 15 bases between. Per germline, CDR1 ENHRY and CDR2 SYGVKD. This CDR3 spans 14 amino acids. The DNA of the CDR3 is TGTGCCATCAACAACAGGGAAGGGTACACTGAAGCTTTCTTT. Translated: CAINNREGYTEAFF.

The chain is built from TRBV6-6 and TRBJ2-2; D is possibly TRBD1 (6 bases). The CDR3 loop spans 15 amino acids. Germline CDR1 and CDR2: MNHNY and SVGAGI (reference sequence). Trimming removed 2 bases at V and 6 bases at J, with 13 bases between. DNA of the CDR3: TGTGCCAGCAGTTACAAGTACAGGGATTCCGGGGAGCTGTTTTTT. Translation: CASSYKYRDSGELFF.

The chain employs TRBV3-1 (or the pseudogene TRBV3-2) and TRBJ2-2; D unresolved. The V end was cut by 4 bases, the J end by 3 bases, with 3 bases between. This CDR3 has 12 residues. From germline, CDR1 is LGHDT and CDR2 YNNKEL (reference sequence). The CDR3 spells CASSLDTGELFF. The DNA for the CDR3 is TGTGCCAGCAGCCTAGACACCGGGGAGCTGTTTTTT.

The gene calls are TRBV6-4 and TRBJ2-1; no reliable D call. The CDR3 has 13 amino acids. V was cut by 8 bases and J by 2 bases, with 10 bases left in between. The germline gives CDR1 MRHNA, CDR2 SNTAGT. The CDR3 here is CASSELPYNEQFF. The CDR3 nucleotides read TGTGCCAGCTCGGAGCTGCCCTACAATGAGCAGTTCTTC.

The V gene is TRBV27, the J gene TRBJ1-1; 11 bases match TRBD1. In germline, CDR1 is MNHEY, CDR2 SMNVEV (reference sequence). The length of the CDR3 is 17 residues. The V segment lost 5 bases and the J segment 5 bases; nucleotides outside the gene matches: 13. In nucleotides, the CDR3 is TGTGCCAGCAGTCCACCGGGGACAGGGGGAGTTTGGACTGAAGCTTTCTTT. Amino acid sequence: CASSPPGTGGVWTEAFF.

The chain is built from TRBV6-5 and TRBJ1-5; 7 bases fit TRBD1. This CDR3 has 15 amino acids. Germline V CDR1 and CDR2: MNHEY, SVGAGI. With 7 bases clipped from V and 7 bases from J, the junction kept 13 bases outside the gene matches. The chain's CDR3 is CASTFDRELRQPQHF. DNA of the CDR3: TGTGCCAGCACCTTTGACAGGGAGCTCCGACAGCCCCAGCATTTT.

CDR3 sequence (DNA): TGTGCCAGCACTTCCGGGACTAGCGGGAGGTACGAGCAGTACTTC. This codes for CASTSGTSGRYEQYF. V is TRBV6-5 and J is TRBJ2-7; 15 nucleotides align to TRBD2. The length of the CDR3 is 15 residues. Germline V gene lookup returns CDR1 MNHEY and CDR2 SVGAGI. The V gene end was trimmed by 7 bases and the J gene end by 4 bases; junction bases not matched to a gene: 5.

The CDR3 loop is CASSESTSGRAGELFF. As DNA, the CDR3 is TGTGCCAGCAGCGAATCGACTAGCGGGAGGGCCGGGGAGCTGTTTTTT. The rearrangement links TRBV7-6 to TRBJ2-2; 14 nucleotides line up with TRBD2. The CDR3 spans 16 residues. Germline V gene data show CDR1 as SGHVS and CDR2 as FNYEAQ. J was trimmed by 6 bases and V by 5 bases; bases with no gene match: 5.

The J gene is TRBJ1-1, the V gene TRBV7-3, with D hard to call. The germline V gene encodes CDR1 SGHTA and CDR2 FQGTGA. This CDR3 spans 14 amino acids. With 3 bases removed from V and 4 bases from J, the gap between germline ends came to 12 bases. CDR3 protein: CASSLGGVRTEAFF. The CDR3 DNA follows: TGTGCCAGCAGCTTGGGAGGAGTTCGCACTGAAGCTTTCTTT.

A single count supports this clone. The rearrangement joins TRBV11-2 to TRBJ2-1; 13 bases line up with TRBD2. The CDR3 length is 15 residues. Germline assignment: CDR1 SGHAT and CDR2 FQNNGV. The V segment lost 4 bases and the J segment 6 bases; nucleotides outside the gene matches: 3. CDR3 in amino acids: CASSWGLAGTNEQFF. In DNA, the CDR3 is TGTGCCAGCAGCTGGGGACTAGCGGGGACCAATGAGCAGTTCTTC.

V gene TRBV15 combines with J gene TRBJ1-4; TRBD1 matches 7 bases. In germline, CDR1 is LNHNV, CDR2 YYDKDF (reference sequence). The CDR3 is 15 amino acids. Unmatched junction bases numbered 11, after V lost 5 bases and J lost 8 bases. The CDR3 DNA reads TGTGCCACCAGCGAGAGTGCAGGGGGAGAAGAAAAACTGTTTTTT. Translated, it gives CATSESAGGEEKLFF.

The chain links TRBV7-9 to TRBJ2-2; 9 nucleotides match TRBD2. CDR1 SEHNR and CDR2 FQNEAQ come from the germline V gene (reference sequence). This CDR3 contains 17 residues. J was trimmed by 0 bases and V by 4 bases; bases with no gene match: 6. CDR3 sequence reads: CASSSPAGGANTGELFF. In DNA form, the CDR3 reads TGTGCCAGCAGCTCGCCAGCGGGAGGTGCGAACACCGGGGAGCTGTTTTTT.

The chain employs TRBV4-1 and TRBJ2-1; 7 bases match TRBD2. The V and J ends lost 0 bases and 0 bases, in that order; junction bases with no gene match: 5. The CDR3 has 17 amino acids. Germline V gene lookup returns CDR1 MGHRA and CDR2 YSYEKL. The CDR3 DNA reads TGCGCCAGCAGCCAAGATTATCGCGGGAGCTCCTACAATGAGCAGTTCTTC. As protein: CASSQDYRGSSYNEQFF.

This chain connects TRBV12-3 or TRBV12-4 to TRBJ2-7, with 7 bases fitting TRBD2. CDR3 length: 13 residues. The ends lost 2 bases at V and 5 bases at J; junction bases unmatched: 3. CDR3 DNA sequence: TGTGCCAGCAGTTTATCTACTAGCGACGAGCAGTACTTC. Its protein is CASSLSTSDEQYF.

The chain's CDR3 is CASSLTSGTYSYNEQFF. DNA for the CDR3: TGCGCCAGCAGCCTCACTAGCGGGACCTACTCCTACAATGAGCAGTTCTTC. This rearrangement joins TRBV5-1 to TRBJ2-1; TRBD2 matches 10 bases. This CDR3 spans 17 amino acids. Germline CDR1 is SGHRS and CDR2 is YFSETQ. The V segment lost 4 bases and the J segment 0 bases; nucleotides outside the gene matches: 7.

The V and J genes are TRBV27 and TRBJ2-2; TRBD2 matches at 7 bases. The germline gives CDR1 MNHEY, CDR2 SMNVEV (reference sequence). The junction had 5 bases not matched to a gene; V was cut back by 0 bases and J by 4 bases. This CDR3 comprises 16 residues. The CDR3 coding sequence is TGTGCCAGCAGTTTATCGGGGAGGGCGGTCACCGGGGAGCTGTTTTTT. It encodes CASSLSGRAVTGELFF.

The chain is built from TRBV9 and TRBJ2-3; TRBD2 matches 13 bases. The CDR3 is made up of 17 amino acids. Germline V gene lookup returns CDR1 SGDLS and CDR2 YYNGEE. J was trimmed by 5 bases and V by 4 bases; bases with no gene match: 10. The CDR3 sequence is CASSRGLAGVGKDTQYF. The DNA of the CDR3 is TGTGCCAGCAGCCGAGGACTAGCGGGAGTAGGTAAAGATACGCAGTATTTT. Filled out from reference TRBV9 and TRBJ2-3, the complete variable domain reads DSGVTQTPKHLITATGQRVTLRCSPRSGDLSVYWYQQSLDQGLQFLIQYYNGEERAKGNILERFSAQQFPDLHSELNLSSLELGDSALYFCASSRGLAGVGKDTQYFGPGTRLTVL.